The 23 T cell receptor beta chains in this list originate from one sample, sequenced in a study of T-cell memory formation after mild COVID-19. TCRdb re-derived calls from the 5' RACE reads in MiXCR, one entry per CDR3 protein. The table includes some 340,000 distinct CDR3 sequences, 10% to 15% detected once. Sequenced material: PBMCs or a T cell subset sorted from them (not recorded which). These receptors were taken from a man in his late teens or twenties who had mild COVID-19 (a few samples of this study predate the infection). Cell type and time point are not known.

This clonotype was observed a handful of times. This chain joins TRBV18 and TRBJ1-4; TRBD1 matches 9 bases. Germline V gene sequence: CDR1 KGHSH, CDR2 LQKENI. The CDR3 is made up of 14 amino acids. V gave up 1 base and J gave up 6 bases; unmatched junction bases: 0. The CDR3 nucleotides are TGTGCCAGCTCACCACGGGACAGGGATGAAAAACTGTTTTTT. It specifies CASSPRDRDEKLFF.

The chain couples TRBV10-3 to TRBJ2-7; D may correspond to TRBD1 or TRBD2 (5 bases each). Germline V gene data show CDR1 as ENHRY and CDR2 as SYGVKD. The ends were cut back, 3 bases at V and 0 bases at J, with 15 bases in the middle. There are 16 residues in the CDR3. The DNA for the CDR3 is TGTGCCATCAGTGACCCCCGAGGGGCTAGCTCCTACGAGCAGTACTTC. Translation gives CAISDPRGASSYEQYF.

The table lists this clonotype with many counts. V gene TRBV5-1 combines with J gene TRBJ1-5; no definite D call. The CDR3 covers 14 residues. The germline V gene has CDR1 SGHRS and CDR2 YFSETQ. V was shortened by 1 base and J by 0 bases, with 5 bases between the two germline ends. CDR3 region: CASSLFPSNQPQHF. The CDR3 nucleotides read TGCGCCAGCAGCTTGTTTCCTAGCAATCAGCCCCAGCATTTT. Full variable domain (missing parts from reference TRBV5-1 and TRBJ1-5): KAGVTQTPRYLIKTRGQQVTLSCSPISGHRSVSWYQQTPGQGLQFLFEYFSETQRNKGNFPGRFSGRQFSNSRSEMNVSTLELGDSALYLCASSLFPSNQPQHFGDGTRLSIL.

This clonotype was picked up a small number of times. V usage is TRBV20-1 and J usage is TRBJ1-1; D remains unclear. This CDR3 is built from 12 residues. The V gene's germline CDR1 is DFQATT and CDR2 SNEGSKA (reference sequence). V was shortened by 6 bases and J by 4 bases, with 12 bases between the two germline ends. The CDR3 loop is CSAPLGGTEAFF. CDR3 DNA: TGCAGTGCACCCCTGGGAGGCACTGAAGCTTTCTTT.

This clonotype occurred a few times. CDR3 sequence (DNA): TGCAGTGCTAGACAGGGGGCGGTCGGCACTGAAGCTTTCTTT. Its translation is CSARQGAVGTEAFF. The rearrangement uses TRBV20-1 and TRBJ1-1; TRBD1 aligns across 8 bases. Germline CDR1 DFQATT, CDR2 SNEGSKA (reference sequence). V lost 2 bases and J lost 4; bases outside the gene matches: 6. CDR3 length: 14 residues.

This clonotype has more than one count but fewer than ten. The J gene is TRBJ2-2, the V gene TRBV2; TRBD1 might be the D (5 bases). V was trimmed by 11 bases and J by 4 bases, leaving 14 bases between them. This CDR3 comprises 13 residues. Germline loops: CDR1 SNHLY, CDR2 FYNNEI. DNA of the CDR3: TGTGCCGGAAGGCAGGGCGGCACCGGGGAGCTGTTTTTT. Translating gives CAGRQGGTGELFF.

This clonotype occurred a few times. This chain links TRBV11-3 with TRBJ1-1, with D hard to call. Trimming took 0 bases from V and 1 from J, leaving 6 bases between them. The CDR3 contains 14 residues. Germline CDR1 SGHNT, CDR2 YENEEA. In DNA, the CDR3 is TGTGCCAGCAGCTTAGACGGCCCGAACACTGAAGCTTTCTTT. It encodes CASSLDGPNTEAFF.

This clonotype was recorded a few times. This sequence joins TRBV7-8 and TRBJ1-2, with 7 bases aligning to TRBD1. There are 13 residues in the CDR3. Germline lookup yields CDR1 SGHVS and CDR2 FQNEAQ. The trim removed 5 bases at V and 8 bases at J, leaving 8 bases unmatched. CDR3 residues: CASSTQTGKGYTF. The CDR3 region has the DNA TGTGCCAGCAGCACCCAGACAGGGAAGGGCTACACCTTC.

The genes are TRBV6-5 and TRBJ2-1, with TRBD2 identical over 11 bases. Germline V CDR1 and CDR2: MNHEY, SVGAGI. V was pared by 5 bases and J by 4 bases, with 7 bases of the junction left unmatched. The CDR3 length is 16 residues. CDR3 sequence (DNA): TGTGCCAGCAGTCCATTAGCGGGGGGGGTGTACAATGAGCAGTTCTTC. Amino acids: CASSPLAGGVYNEQFF.

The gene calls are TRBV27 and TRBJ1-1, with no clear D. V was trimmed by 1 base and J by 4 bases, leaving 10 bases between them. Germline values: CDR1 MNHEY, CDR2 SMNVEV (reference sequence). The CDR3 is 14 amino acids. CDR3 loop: CASSLLISSTEAFF. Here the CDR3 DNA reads TGTGCCAGCAGTTTATTGATAAGCAGCACTGAAGCTTTCTTT.

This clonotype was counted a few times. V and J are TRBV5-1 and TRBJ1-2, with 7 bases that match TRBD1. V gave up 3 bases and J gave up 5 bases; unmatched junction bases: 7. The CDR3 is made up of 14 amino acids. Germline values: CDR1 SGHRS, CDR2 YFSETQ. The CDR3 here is CASSSTGLSYGYTF. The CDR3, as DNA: TGCGCCAGCAGCTCGACAGGGTTATCTTATGGCTACACCTTC.

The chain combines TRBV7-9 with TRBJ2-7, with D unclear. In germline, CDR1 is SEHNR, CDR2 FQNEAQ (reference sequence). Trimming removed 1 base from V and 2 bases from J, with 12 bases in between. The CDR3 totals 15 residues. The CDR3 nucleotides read TGTGCCAGCAGCTTAGGTACGTCCAGGCCCTACGAGCAGTACGTC. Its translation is CASSLGTSRPYEQYV.

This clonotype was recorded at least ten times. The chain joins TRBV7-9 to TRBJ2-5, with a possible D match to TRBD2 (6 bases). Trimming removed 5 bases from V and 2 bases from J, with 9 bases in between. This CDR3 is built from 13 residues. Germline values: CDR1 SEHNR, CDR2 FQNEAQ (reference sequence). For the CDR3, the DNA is TGTGCCAGCAGCCGGAGCGGGCAAGAGACCCAGTACTTC. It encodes CASSRSGQETQYF.

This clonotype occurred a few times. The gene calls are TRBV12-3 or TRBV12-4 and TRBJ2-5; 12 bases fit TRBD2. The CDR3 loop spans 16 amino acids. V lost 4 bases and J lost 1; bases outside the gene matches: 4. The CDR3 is CASSSGLAGIQETQYF. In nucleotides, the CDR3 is TGTGCCAGCAGTTCCGGACTAGCGGGGATCCAAGAGACCCAGTACTTC.

CDR3 residues: CASSRRPDNSPLHF. The CDR3 DNA is TGTGCCAGCAGCCGCCGTCCGGATAATTCACCCCTCCACTTT. This chain uses TRBV7-8 with TRBJ1-6; no clear D. This CDR3 has 14 amino acids. From germline, CDR1 is SGHVS and CDR2 FQNEAQ. The germline V and J ends were trimmed by 5 bases and 5 bases, with 10 bases remaining between them.

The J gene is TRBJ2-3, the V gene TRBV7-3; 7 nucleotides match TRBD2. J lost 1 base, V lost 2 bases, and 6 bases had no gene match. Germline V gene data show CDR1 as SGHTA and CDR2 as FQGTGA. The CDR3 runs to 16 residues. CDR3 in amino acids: CASSLYPSGGTDTQYF. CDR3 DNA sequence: TGTGCCAGCAGCTTATACCCTAGCGGCGGCACAGATACGCAGTATTTT. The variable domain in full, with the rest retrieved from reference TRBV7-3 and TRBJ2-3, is GAGVSQTPSNKVTEKGKYVELRCDPISGHTALYWYRQSLGQGPEFLIYFQGTGAADDSGLPNDRFFAVRPEGSVSTLKIQRTERGDSAVYLCASSLYPSGGTDTQYFGPGTRLTVL.

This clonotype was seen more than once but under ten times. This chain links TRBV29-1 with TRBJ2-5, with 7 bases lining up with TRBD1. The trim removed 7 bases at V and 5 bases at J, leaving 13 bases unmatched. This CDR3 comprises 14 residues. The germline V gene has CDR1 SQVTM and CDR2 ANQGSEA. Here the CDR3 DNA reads TGCAGCGCTCAACGAGGGACAGAGTGGGAGACCCAGTACTTC. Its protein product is CSAQRGTEWETQYF. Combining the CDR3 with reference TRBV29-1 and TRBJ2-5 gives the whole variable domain SAVISQKPSRDICQRGTSLTIQCQVDSQVTMMFWYRQQPGQSLTLIATANQGSEATYESGFVIDKFPISRPNLTFSTLTVSNMSPEDSSIYLCSAQRGTEWETQYFGPGTRLLVL.

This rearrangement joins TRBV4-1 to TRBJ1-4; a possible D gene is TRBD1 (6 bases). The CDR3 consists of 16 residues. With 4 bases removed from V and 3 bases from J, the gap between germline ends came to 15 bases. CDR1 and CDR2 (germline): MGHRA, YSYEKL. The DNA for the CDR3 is TGCGCCAGCAGCCTTTCTACAGGGAAGCCTAATGAAAAACTGTTTTTT. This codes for CASSLSTGKPNEKLFF.

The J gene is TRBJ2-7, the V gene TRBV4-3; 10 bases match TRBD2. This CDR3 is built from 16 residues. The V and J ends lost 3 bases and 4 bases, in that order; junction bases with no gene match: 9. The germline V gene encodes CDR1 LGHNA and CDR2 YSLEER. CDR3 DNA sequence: TGCGCCAGCAGCCAGTTAGCGGGGGGCCCCTTTTACGAGCAGTACTTC. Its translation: CASSQLAGGPFYEQYF.

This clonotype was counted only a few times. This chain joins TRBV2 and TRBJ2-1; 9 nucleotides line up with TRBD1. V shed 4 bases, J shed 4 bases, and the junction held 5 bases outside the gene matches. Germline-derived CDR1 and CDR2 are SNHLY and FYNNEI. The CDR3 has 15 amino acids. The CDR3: CASSAGTGTYNEQFF. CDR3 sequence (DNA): TGTGCCAGCAGTGCCGGGACAGGGACTTACAATGAGCAGTTCTTC.

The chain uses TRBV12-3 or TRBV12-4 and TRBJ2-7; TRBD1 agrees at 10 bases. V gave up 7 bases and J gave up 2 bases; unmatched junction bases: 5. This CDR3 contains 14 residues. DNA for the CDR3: TGTGCCAGCACCGGACAGGGGGAAGCCTACGAGCAGTACTTC. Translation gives CASTGQGEAYEQYF.

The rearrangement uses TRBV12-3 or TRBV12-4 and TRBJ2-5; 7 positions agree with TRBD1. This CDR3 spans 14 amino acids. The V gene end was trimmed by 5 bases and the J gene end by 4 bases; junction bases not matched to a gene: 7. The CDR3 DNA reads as TGTGCCAGCAGTCTGAGCGACAGGGTAGAGACCCAGTACTTC. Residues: CASSLSDRVETQYF.

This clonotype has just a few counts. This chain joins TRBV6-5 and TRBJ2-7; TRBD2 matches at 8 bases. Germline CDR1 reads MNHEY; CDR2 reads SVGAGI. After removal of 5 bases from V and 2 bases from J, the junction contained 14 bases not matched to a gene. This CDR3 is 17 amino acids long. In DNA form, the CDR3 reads TGTGCCAGCAGTCACAAATTCGGGGGGGCCACGCCCTACGAGCAGTACGTC. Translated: CASSHKFGGATPYEQYV.